This T cell receptor beta chain was sequenced in a study of preoperative IRX-2 immunotherapy in early breast cancer. Trimming stripped 6 bases from V and 1 base from J, with 9 bases between. The CDR3 consists of 14 residues. This clone was picked up a small number of times. Libraries were prepared by immunoSEQ multiplex PCR; TCRdb keeps only in-frame clonotypes and omits some of them. In the table there are more than 25,000 clones, about 81% of which are singletons. The treatment was: preoperative locoregional IRX-2 cytokine immunotherapy. Samples came from a phase Ib trial of preoperative locoregional IRX-2 cytokine immunotherapy.

Specimen: lymph node tissue, collected after IRX-2 immunotherapy. The clonotype was recovered from a human donor with breast cancer. This rearrangement joins TRBV23-1 to TRBJ2-2; unclear D gene. TRBV23-1 is known as an ORF, though its function is uncertain. The CDR3 coding sequence is TGCGCCAGCAGACCGGTATGGAACACCGGGGAGCTGTTTTTT. It is translated as CASRPVWNTGELFF.